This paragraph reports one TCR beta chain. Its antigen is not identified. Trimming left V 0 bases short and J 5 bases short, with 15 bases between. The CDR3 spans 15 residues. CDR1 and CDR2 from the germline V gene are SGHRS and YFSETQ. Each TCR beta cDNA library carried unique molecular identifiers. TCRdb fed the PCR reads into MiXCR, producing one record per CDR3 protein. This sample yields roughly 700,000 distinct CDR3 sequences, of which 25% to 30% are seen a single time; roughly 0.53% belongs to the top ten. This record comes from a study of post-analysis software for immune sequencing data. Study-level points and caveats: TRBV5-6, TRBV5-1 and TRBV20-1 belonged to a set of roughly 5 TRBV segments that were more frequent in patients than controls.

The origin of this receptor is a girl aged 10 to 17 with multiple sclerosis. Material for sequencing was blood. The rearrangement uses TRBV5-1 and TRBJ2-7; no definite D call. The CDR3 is CASSLDFSPWNEQYF. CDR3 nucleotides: TGCGCCAGCAGCTTGGATTTCTCTCCATGGAACGAGCAGTACTTC.